A single sample is the source of the 2 T cell receptor beta chains below, sequenced in a study of Ad26.COV2.S vaccination and SARS-CoV-2 variants. Treatment denoted: 19 received Ad26.COV2.S at low or high dose, single or two shots; 5 received placebo; per-sample allocation not given. Day 63 following the first vaccine or placebo injection was when the samples were taken. The table came from immunoSEQ multiplex PCR; TCRdb's copy has only in-frame clones and leaves some out. The repertoire holds fewer than 900,000 clones, with around 92% as singletons. The sample here was peripheral blood, taken in a trial of Ad26.COV2.S vaccine versus placebo. The source of these receptors is a person aged 18 to 59 who received the Ad26.COV2.S COVID-19 vaccine or a placebo.

V gene TRBV7-8 combines with J gene TRBJ2-1, with D uncertain. CDR1 is SGHVS, CDR2 FQNEAQ, per germline. The germline V and J ends were trimmed by 1 base and 6 bases, with 22 bases remaining between them. The CDR3 has 18 amino acids. The CDR3 region has the DNA TGTGCCAGCAGCTTAGACCGTAAGAAGGGCCAACCACCCAATGAGCAGTTCTTC. Protein product: CASSLDRKKGQPPNEQFF.

V usage is TRBV5-1 and J usage is TRBJ1-5; TRBD1 aligns across 8 bases. Unmatched junction bases numbered 4, after V lost 3 bases and J lost 5 bases. The CDR3 extends over 14 amino acids. Per germline, CDR1 SGHRS and CDR2 YFSETQ. The DNA of the CDR3 is TGCGCCAGCAGCTCGACAGGGGATGATCAGCCCCAGCATTTT. This encodes CASSSTGDDQPQHF.